Following are 20 T cell receptor beta chains from one sample sequenced in a study of vaccination and CD4 T cells after COVID-19. Treatment given: roughly 11-day PBMC culture with coronavirus spike peptide pools or control peptides (ViraFEST assay). No antigens are known for them. Sequencing of DNA taken from cultured CD4+ T cells relied on the Oncomine TCR Beta short-read assay. Each CDR3 protein is one row after TCRdb ran MiXCR on the PCR reads. The sample yields approximately 12,000 distinct CDR3 sequences, around 21% seen once. The source was CD4+ T cells from blood, cultured in vitro, collected before SARS-CoV-2 vaccination. Every receptor here comes from a human donor who received a COVID-19 vaccine.

The chain couples TRBV10-2 to TRBJ2-5; either TRBD1 or TRBD2 may fit D (5 bases each). CDR3 size: 13 residues. Germline V gene data show CDR1 as WSHSY and CDR2 as SAAADI. Trimming stripped 7 bases from V and 4 bases from J, with 13 bases between. DNA of the CDR3: TGCGCCAGCAAGAGAGGGGAAGGAGAGACCCAGTACTTC. As protein: CASKRGEGETQYF.

In this sample, this clonotype turned up a few times. This chain uses TRBV6-1 with TRBJ1-2; D is unresolved. The length of the CDR3 is 12 residues. The V gene lost 5 bases and the J gene lost 7 bases, with 11 bases spanning the gap. Germline assignment: CDR1 MNHNS and CDR2 SASEGT. The CDR3 sequence: CASSREGGGYTF. The CDR3 region has the DNA TGTGCCAGCAGTCGAGAGGGAGGTGGCTACACCTTC.

The DNA for the CDR3 is TGTGCCAGCAGCTTGGACAGCAGTTCACCCCTCCACTTT. This translates into CASSLDSSSPLHF. The V and J genes are TRBV7-2 and TRBJ1-6; possible D gene TRBD1, 6 bases. This CDR3 is built from 13 residues. V was shortened by 3 bases and J by 9 bases, with 9 bases between the two germline ends. Per germline, CDR1 SGHTA and CDR2 FQGNSA.

In its sample, this clonotype was seen a few times. The chain employs TRBV5-4 and TRBJ1-2; 7 bases line up with TRBD1. The germline V gene has CDR1 SGHNT and CDR2 YYREEE (reference sequence). The trim removed 0 bases at V and 6 bases at J, leaving 5 bases unmatched. The CDR3 sequence is 14 residues long. As DNA, the CDR3 is TGTGCCAGCAGCTTGGTAGGGGGCGGTGATGGCTACACCTTC. This translates into CASSLVGGGDGYTF.

J is TRBJ2-2 and V is TRBV14, with no clear D. CDR1 and CDR2 (germline): SGHDN, FVKESK. There are 14 residues in the CDR3. V lost 8 bases and J lost 5, with 15 bases in between. CDR3 residues: CASSGLSGTGELFF. The CDR3, as DNA: TGTGCCAGCTCCGGGCTGTCCGGGACCGGGGAGCTGTTTTTT.

This chain joins TRBV4-1 and TRBJ2-6; D is perhaps TRBD1 (5 bases). The germline gives CDR1 MGHRA, CDR2 YSYEKL. The V end lost 4 bases, the J end lost 1 base, and 11 bases lay between the germline ends. There are 16 residues in the CDR3. This chain's CDR3 is CASSPGPVSGANVLTF. In nucleotides, the CDR3 is TGCGCCAGCAGCCCAGGGCCAGTTTCTGGGGCCAACGTCCTGACTTTC.

The chain has TRBV12-3 or TRBV12-4 and TRBJ2-3; D might be TRBD1 or TRBD2, each matching 5 bases. The V end lost 8 bases, the J end lost 4 bases, and 16 bases lay between the germline ends. CDR3 length: 14 amino acids. In DNA form, the CDR3 reads TGTGCCAGCGGACCGGGACGGCGGTCAGATACGCAGTATTTT. Protein: CASGPGRRSDTQYF.

The chain links TRBV24-1 to TRBJ2-5; 7 nucleotides line up with TRBD1. This CDR3 spans 16 amino acids. The V segment lost 5 bases and the J segment 5 bases; nucleotides outside the gene matches: 13. Germline CDR1 KGHDR, CDR2 SFDVKD. The CDR3 region is CATSGNADRVVETQYF. The CDR3 DNA reads as TGTGCCACCAGTGGTAACGCAGACAGGGTGGTTGAGACCCAGTACTTC.

Only a few counts were recorded for this clonotype. The V gene is TRBV5-5, the J gene TRBJ1-2, with 9 bases fitting TRBD1. Losses at the gene ends were 4 bases for V and 4 bases for J; bases not matched to a gene: 8. Germline CDR1 and CDR2: SGHKS and YYEKEE (reference sequence). The CDR3 is 15 residues long. This chain's CDR3 is CASSLDRGNFYGYTF. The CDR3 nucleotides are TGTGCCAGCAGCCTAGACAGGGGGAACTTCTATGGCTACACCTTC.

This clonotype has a handful of counts. This chain links TRBV19 with TRBJ1-2; 10 bases line up with TRBD1. The germline V gene encodes CDR1 LNHDA and CDR2 SQIVND (reference sequence). The CDR3 length is 15 residues. V shed 4 bases, J shed 3 bases, and the junction held 5 bases outside the gene matches. The CDR3 reads CASSTPGQGHYGYTF. CDR3 bases: TGTGCCAGTAGTACCCCGGGACAGGGGCACTATGGCTACACCTTC.

This clonotype was counted a few times. The V gene is TRBV19, the J gene TRBJ1-1; 9 nucleotides line up with TRBD1. In germline, CDR1 is LNHDA, CDR2 SQIVND (reference sequence). This CDR3 contains 16 residues. Trimming cost V 5 bases and J 5 bases; bases outside gene matches: 12. The CDR3 DNA reads TGTGCCAGTAGTCACAGGGGGCGCAGGGGAGAGACTGAAGCTTTCTTT. Translated, it gives CASSHRGRRGETEAFF.

This rearrangement joins TRBV6-2 or TRBV6-3 to TRBJ1-3; the D gene is possibly TRBD1 (5 bases). V was clipped by 2 bases and J by 2 bases, with 13 bases between them. The CDR3 is 16 amino acids. CDR1 MNHEY and CDR2 SVGEGT come from the germline V gene. CDR3 region: CASSYAGHNTGNTIYF. The CDR3, as DNA: TGTGCCAGCAGTTACGCCGGACACAATACTGGAAACACCATATATTTT.

This chain connects TRBV6-1 to TRBJ2-1; D perhaps matches TRBD1 (5 bases). The germline CDR1 and CDR2 sequences are MNHNS and SASEGT. V was shortened by 5 bases and J by 2 bases, with 10 bases between the two germline ends. The CDR3 runs to 14 residues. CDR3 sequence: CASSRQSTYNEQFF. CDR3 DNA: TGTGCCAGCAGTCGACAGTCGACCTACAATGAGCAGTTCTTC.

Details on this clonotype: This may come from a read error, since a much larger clone is one base off. The genes are TRBV27 and TRBJ1-6, with 8 bases aligning to TRBD1. The J segment lost 9 bases and the V segment lost 6 bases, leaving 10 bases of the junction unmatched. Germline V gene data show CDR1 as MNHEY and CDR2 as SMNVEV (reference sequence). This CDR3 has 15 residues. The CDR3 region has the DNA TGTGCCAGCAGAGGACAGGGAAGTAGGTGTTCACCCCTCCACTTT. The encoded protein is CASRGQGSRCSPLHF.

This clonotype has only a few counts. J is TRBJ2-1 and V is TRBV11-3; D gene unclear. V was shortened by 1 base and J by 6 bases, with 7 bases between the two germline ends. The CDR3 spans 13 residues. The V gene's germline CDR1 is SGHNT and CDR2 YENEEA. This CDR3 reads CASSLAPSNEQFF. CDR3 in DNA: TGTGCCAGCAGCTTAGCTCCTAGCAATGAGCAGTTCTTC.

This clonotype was detected only once. The chain joins TRBV7-9 to TRBJ2-1, with 7 bases that match TRBD2. The CDR3 is made up of 14 amino acids. Germline CDR1 reads SEHNR; CDR2 reads FQNEAQ (reference sequence). Trimming cost V 3 bases and J 2 bases; bases outside gene matches: 1. CDR3 nucleotides: TGTGCCAGCAGCTTTAGCGGGCCCTACAATGAGCAGTTCTTC. Translation: CASSFSGPYNEQFF. The full variable domain, its missing parts supplied by reference TRBV7-9 and TRBJ2-1, is DTGVSQNPRHKITKRGQNVTFRCDPISEHNRLYWYRQTLGQGPEFLTYFQNEAQLEKSRLLSDRFSAERPKGSFSTLEIQRTEQGDSAMYLCASSFSGPYNEQFFGPGTRLTVL.

This clonotype was detected only a few times. The V gene is TRBV7-8, the J gene TRBJ1-2; 8 bases align to TRBD1. V shed 5 bases and J 2 bases; nucleotides not matched to a gene: 4. CDR1 is SGHVS and CDR2 is FQNEAQ in the germline V gene. This CDR3 has 14 amino acids. CDR3 DNA: TGTGCCAGCAGCCCGCGGACAGGGAACTATGGCTACACCTTC. Translated, it gives CASSPRTGNYGYTF.

This clonotype has a handful of counts. V gene TRBV12-3 or TRBV12-4 combines with J gene TRBJ1-4, with 10 bases aligning to TRBD1. The CDR3 is 14 amino acids. V shed 4 bases, J shed 8 bases, and the junction held 4 bases outside the gene matches. CDR3 region: CASSSGTGVEKLFF. The CDR3 nucleotides read TGTGCCAGCAGTTCCGGGACAGGGGTGGAAAAACTGTTTTTT.

This clonotype appeared once. This chain's CDR3 is CASSLGFSSTQYF. CDR3 nucleotides: TGTGCCAGCAGCTTGGGATTTTCGTCGACCCAGTACTTC. This chain links TRBV5-6 with TRBJ2-5; D remains unclear. Germline V CDR1 and CDR2: SGHDT, YYEEEE. With 0 bases removed from V and 7 bases from J, the gap between germline ends came to 10 bases. The CDR3 spans 13 residues.

This clonotype is judged medium-sized. This chain connects TRBV7-6 to TRBJ2-5; TRBD2 matches 9 bases. The V gene end was trimmed by 1 base and the J gene end by 5 bases; junction bases not matched to a gene: 5. The length of the CDR3 is 15 residues. Germline V gives CDR1 SGHVS, CDR2 FNYEAQ. The CDR3 spells CASSLGGLAPETQYF. The DNA of the CDR3 is TGTGCCAGCAGCTTAGGAGGACTAGCGCCGGAGACCCAGTACTTC. The complete variable domain, with remaining parts taken from reference TRBV7-6 and TRBJ2-5, reads GAGVSQSPRYKVTKRGQDVALRCDPISGHVSLYWYRQALGQGPEFLTYFNYEAQQDKSGLPNDRFSAERPEGSISTLTIQRTEQRDSAMYRCASSLGGLAPETQYFGPGTRLLVL.